This T cell receptor beta chain was recovered during a study of cytomegalovirus exposure and HLA in healthy donors. The primer mix had 60 Vbeta and 13 Jbeta primers. The assay was immunoSEQ multiplex PCR, and TCRdb's table has in-frame clones only and misses some. The sample yields 120,000 to 150,000 clones, 50% to 75% seen once. CDR3 length: 15 residues. Germline loops: CDR1 MNHEY, CDR2 SMNVEV (reference sequence). As for this clone: The junction differs from germline at one of its ends, possibly a read error.

The specimen sequenced was PBMCs. The V gene is TRBV27, the J gene TRBJ2-2; TRBD1 agrees at 10 bases. The TCR was taken from a woman aged 30 to 39 in good health and CMV-seropositive. This CDR3 reads CVSRGTGANTGELFF. The CDR3 bases are TGTGTCAGCAGGGGGACAGGGGCGAACACCGGGGAGCTGTTTTTT.